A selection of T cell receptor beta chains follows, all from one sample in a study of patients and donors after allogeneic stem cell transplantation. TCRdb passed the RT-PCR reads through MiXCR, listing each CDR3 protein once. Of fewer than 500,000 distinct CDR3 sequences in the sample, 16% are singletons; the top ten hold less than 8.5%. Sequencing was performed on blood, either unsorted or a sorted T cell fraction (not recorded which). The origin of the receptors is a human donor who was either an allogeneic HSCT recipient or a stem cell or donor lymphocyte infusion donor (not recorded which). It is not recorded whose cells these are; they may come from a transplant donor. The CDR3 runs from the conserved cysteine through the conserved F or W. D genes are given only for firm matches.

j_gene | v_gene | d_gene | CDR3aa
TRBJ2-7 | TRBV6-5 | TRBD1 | CASSCLGQGYEQYF
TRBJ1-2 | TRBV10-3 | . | CAINGGRSIYGYTF
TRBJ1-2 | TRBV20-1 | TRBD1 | CSARVEELGQTYGYTF
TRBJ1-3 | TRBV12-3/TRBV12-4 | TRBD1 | CASSLERGQGRGNTIYF
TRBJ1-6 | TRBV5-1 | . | CASSSGASNSPLHF
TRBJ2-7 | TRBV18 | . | CASNGESYEQYF
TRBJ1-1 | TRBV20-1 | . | CSAPDRAEAFF
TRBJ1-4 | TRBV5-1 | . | CASSLQNRDEKLFF
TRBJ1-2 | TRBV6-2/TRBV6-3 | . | CASRPRTELYGYTF
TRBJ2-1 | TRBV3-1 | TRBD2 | CASSRVLAGGHNEQFF
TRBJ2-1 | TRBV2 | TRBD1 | CATGPRRDRVHDEQFF
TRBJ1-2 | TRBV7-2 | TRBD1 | CASSLVPGGSYGYTF
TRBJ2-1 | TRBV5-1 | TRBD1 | CASSLEGQGYNEQFF
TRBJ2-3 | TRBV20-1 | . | CSAFRAEADTQYF
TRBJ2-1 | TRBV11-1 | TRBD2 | CASSDGQLAGVAEQFF
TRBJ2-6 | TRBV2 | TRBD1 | CASSTTGNTGANVLTF
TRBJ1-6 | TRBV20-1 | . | CSARDRSFNSPLHF
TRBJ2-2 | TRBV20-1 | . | CSANLGNTGELFF
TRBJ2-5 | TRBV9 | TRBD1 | CASSSGDRAIQETQYF